The 21 T cell receptor beta chains reported below all come from one sample, sequenced in a study of blood T cells in healthy people across ages. A sample-barcoded 5' primer and a J-beta primer mix were used in a second PCR of roughly 7 to 11 cycles. TCRdb recomputed calls from the 5' RACE reads with MiXCR, one row per CDR3 protein. The top ten clones hold roughly an eighth of a sample with roughly 900,000 distinct CDR3 sequences, 48% of them seen once. Specimen: blood. These receptors were collected from a man aged 25 to 40 in good health.

This clonotype was counted between two and nine times. The V gene is TRBV4-1, the J gene TRBJ2-3, with D perhaps given as TRBD1 or TRBD2 (6 bases each). V was clipped by 1 base and J by 0 bases, with 14 bases between them. The CDR3 runs 17 residues. CDR1 and CDR2 (germline): MGHRA, YSYEKL. The chain's CDR3 is CASSQARGQTSTDTQYF. DNA of the CDR3: TGCGCCAGCAGCCAAGCACGGGGGCAAACTAGCACAGATACGCAGTATTTT.

In regard to this clonotype: A much larger clonotype is one base distant, so this may be a read error. V is TRBV3-1 and J is TRBJ2-1; D gene unclear. The CDR3 runs to 15 residues. The V end was cut by 1 base, the J end by 10 bases, with 17 bases between. The V gene's germline CDR1 is LGHDT and CDR2 YNNKEL (reference sequence). The CDR3 nucleotides are TGTGCCAGCAGCCAAGGGGGTGACCCTTCGAGCGAGCAGTTCTTC. Amino acids: CASSQGGDPSSEQFF.

This clonotype was picked up a small number of times. J is TRBJ2-7 and V is TRBV6-6; D is undetermined. Trimming shortened V by 2 bases and J by 0 bases, and 14 bases separated the two germline ends. Per the germline V gene, CDR1 is MNHNY and CDR2 is SVGAGI (reference sequence). This CDR3 has 16 amino acids. CDR3 in DNA: TGTGCCAGCAGTTACCAATTGGGCCTTCTCTCCTACGAGCAGTACTTC. It specifies CASSYQLGLLSYEQYF.

The rearrangement uses TRBV15 and TRBJ1-2; D possibly corresponds to TRBD1 (5 bases). The CDR3 covers 15 residues. From germline, CDR1 is LNHNV and CDR2 YYDKDF (reference sequence). Trimming took 0 bases from V and 5 from J, leaving 13 bases between them. CDR3 sequence reads: CATSRDRGDGYGYTF. In DNA, the CDR3 is TGTGCCACCAGCAGAGATCGAGGGGACGGATATGGCTACACCTTC. Drawing the rest from reference TRBV15 and TRBJ1-2, the complete variable domain is DAMVIQNPRYQVTQFGKPVTLSCSQTLNHNVMYWYQQKSSQAPKLLFHYYDKDFNNEADTPDNFQSRRPNTSFCFLDIRSPGLGDTAMYLCATSRDRGDGYGYTFGSGTRLTVV.

CDR3 region: CASNRGSYGYTF. The CDR3 region has the DNA TGTGCCAGCAACAGGGGTTCCTATGGCTACACCTTC. The V gene is TRBV12-3 or TRBV12-4, the J gene TRBJ1-2; the match to TRBD1 covers 7 bases. The CDR3 extends over 12 amino acids. The V gene end was trimmed by 7 bases and the J gene end by 4 bases; junction bases not matched to a gene: 3.

This clonotype was observed a few times. This chain links TRBV5-1 with TRBJ2-7, with D maybe TRBD1 (6 bases). The germline V and J ends were trimmed by 0 bases and 6 bases, with 16 bases remaining between them. In germline, CDR1 is SGHRS, CDR2 YFSETQ. The CDR3 contains 15 residues. The CDR3 DNA follows: TGCGCCAGCAGCTTGGGCCCGCCAGGGGTCCCCGAGCAGTACTTC. This encodes CASSLGPPGVPEQYF.

In regard to this clonotype: A read error may account for a junction end that differs from germline. J is TRBJ1-1 and V is TRBV5-6; 7 positions match TRBD1. The germline gives CDR1 SGHDT, CDR2 YYEEEE. There are 15 residues in the CDR3. CDR3 nucleotide sequence: TGTGCCAGCAGCTTAATAGGGACAGAAAGCACTGAATCTTTCTTT. It codes for CASSLIGTESTESFF.

CDR3 protein: CASSSPSPGVLNIQYF. For the CDR3, the DNA is TGTGCCAGCAGTTCCCCCTCCCCGGGAGTACTAAACATTCAGTACTTC. The rearrangement uses TRBV6-5 and TRBJ2-4, with D tentatively TRBD2 (6 bases). Trimming took off 4 bases at V and 6 bases at J, with 19 bases between the two ends. Germline V gene data show CDR1 as MNHEY and CDR2 as SVGAGI. The CDR3 runs to 16 residues.

This clonotype occurred a few times. The rearrangement links TRBV5-5 to TRBJ2-1; no firm D call. The CDR3 has 15 amino acids. Germline V gene data show CDR1 as SGHKS and CDR2 as YYEKEE (reference sequence). The germline V and J ends were trimmed by 7 bases and 0 bases, with 14 bases remaining between them. CDR3 residues: CASAWEDRSYNEQFF. In nucleotides, the CDR3 is TGTGCCAGCGCCTGGGAAGACCGCTCCTACAATGAGCAGTTCTTC.

The chain couples TRBV30 to TRBJ1-1; the D is unclear. From germline, CDR1 is GTSNPN and CDR2 SVGIG (reference sequence). Trimming removed 2 bases at V and 0 bases at J, with 7 bases between. This CDR3 has 13 residues. The CDR3: CAWSLGLNTEAFF. DNA for the CDR3: TGTGCCTGGAGTCTTGGGTTGAACACTGAAGCTTTCTTT.

J is TRBJ1-1 and V is TRBV20-1, with D uncertain. Per germline, CDR1 DFQATT and CDR2 SNEGSKA (reference sequence). V lost 5 bases, J lost 5 bases, and 15 bases lay in between. There are 13 residues in the CDR3. The CDR3 DNA reads as TGCAGTGCTCCCCCAATCCCGGCGACTGAAGCTTTCTTT. This gives the protein CSAPPIPATEAFF.

V gene TRBV5-1 combines with J gene TRBJ1-2; D is possibly TRBD1 (5 bases). Trimming left V 0 bases short and J 3 bases short, with 12 bases between. From germline, CDR1 is SGHRS and CDR2 YFSETQ. The CDR3 is 15 amino acids. The CDR3 spells CASSLGVGADYGYTF. CDR3 DNA sequence: TGCGCCAGCAGCTTGGGGGTCGGGGCCGACTATGGCTACACCTTC.

This chain connects TRBV6-2 or TRBV6-3 to TRBJ2-1, with D unclear. V dropped 3 bases and J dropped 8 bases, with 14 bases sitting between them. This CDR3 spans 14 amino acids. Germline V gene lookup returns CDR1 MNHEY and CDR2 SVGEGT. The CDR3 sequence: CASSYKGSWYEQFF. DNA of the CDR3: TGTGCCAGCAGTTATAAGGGTTCGTGGTATGAGCAGTTCTTC.

This clonotype has at least ten counts. The chain couples TRBV29-1 to TRBJ2-6; no clear D. The CDR3 runs 13 residues. V gave up 7 bases and J gave up 0 bases, with 7 bases separating them. In germline, CDR1 is SQVTM, CDR2 ANQGSEA. The CDR3 nucleotides read TGCAGCGCCAAGGCCTCTGGGGCCAACGTCCTGACTTTC. This translates into CSAKASGANVLTF.

This chain joins TRBV20-1 and TRBJ2-3; 10 nucleotides line up with TRBD2. After removal of 6 bases from V and 1 base from J, the junction contained 10 bases not matched to a gene. The germline V gene encodes CDR1 DFQATT and CDR2 SNEGSKA (reference sequence). This CDR3 has 16 amino acids. The CDR3 DNA follows: TGCAGTGCCCGGACTAGCGGTCTCCTTCGCACAGATACGCAGTATTTT. This encodes CSARTSGLLRTDTQYF.

The chain couples TRBV4-1 to TRBJ1-1; unclear D gene. Trimming shortened V by 0 bases and J by 4 bases, and 12 bases separated the two germline ends. The CDR3 extends over 15 amino acids. CDR1 and CDR2 (germline): MGHRA, YSYEKL. As DNA, the CDR3 is TGCGCCAGCAGCCAAGATCCGACGGAGGGCACTGAAGCTTTCTTT. Translating it yields CASSQDPTEGTEAFF.

In its sample, this clonotype was seen a few times. V is TRBV6-2 or TRBV6-3 and J is TRBJ2-5; 9 bases line up with TRBD2. The V gene's germline CDR1 is MNHEY and CDR2 SVGEGT. The CDR3 length is 17 residues. Trimming took 6 bases from V and 5 from J; bases not matched to a gene: 16. The CDR3 DNA is TGTGCCAGCAGCCCCGGGACTAGCAGGATAACAACGGAGACCCAGTACTTC. Translation: CASSPGTSRITTETQYF.

There are a few counts of this clonotype. The chain uses TRBV9 and TRBJ2-1; 12 bases match TRBD2. From germline, CDR1 is SGDLS and CDR2 YYNGEE. With 3 bases clipped from V and 12 bases from J, the junction kept 10 bases outside the gene matches. This CDR3 has 15 residues. CDR3 nucleotide sequence: TGTGCCAGCAGCGGACGACTAGCGGGGGCGGCGGGGCAGTTCTTC. It encodes CASSGRLAGAAGQFF.

The CDR3 sequence: CASSAGHGQETQYF. CDR3 coding DNA: TGTGCCAGCAGTGCCGGCCATGGTCAGGAGACCCAGTACTTC. The chain links TRBV6-1 to TRBJ2-5; no clear D gene. The V and J ends lost 4 bases and 5 bases respectively, with 14 bases between them. The CDR3 covers 14 residues. CDR1 MNHNS and CDR2 SASEGT come from the germline V gene.

The chain employs TRBV12-3 or TRBV12-4 and TRBJ2-7; a weak D match, TRBD1 (8 bases). Deletions cut 4 bases from V and 1 base from J, with 20 bases between. This CDR3 has 17 amino acids. DNA for the CDR3: TGTGCCAGCAGTTCGGCGACTTACAGGGGGGGATCCTACGAGCAGTACTTC. Translation gives CASSSATYRGGSYEQYF.

This clonotype was observed a handful of times. J is TRBJ1-1 and V is TRBV5-6; D uncertain. The CDR3 runs 14 residues. V was trimmed by 0 bases and J by 5 bases, leaving 11 bases between them. The germline gives CDR1 SGHDT, CDR2 YYEEEE. CDR3 bases: TGTGCCAGCAGCTTGGGTCGGCTGGGGACTGAAGCTTTCTTT. Translating gives CASSLGRLGTEAFF. The full variable domain, with the rest looked up from reference TRBV5-6 and TRBJ1-1, is DAGVTQSPTHLIKTRGQQVTLRCSPKSGHDTVSWYQQALGQGPQFIFQYYEEEERQRGNFPDRFSGHQFPNYSSELNVNALLLGDSALYLCASSLGRLGTEAFFGQGTRLTVV.